Listed below are T cell receptor beta chains from one sample, sequenced in a study of blood T cell repertoires in COVID-19. Profiled with immunoSEQ multiplex PCR; TCRdb holds only in-frame clones, not every one. The sample comprises 130,000 to 150,000 clones, approximately 83% of which are singletons, and approximately 2.9% rests with the top ten. The material sequenced was peripheral blood. The receptors were sampled from a woman of 80 years or more with acute or convalescent COVID-19. CDR3s include the opening cysteine and the closing phenylalanine or tryptophan. D genes are given only for firm matches. A clone size is listed for some rows: how often the clone was seen (once, few, many), or a class if it is expanded.

size	length	V	J	D	DNA	CDR3
-	15	TRBV4-2	TRBJ2-7	-	TGTGCCAGCAGCCAAGATAGCGGAACTACCTACGAGCAGTACTTC	CASSQDSGTTYEQYF
-	18	TRBV5-4	TRBJ2-2	TRBD2	TGTGCCAGCAGCCCGGGACTAGCGGGGGGGCTGGGGCCCGGGGAGCTGTTTTTT	CASSPGLAGGLGPGELFF
-	15	TRBV7-2	TRBJ1-5	-	TGTGCCAGCAGCTTAGTTTCAGGGAACAATCAGCCCCAGCATTTT	CASSLVSGNNQPQHF
-	15	TRBV19	TRBJ1-5	TRBD1	TGTGCCAGTACCGGGGGCAGGGGGCGCAATCAGCCCCAGCATTTT	CASTGGRGRNQPQHF
-	16	TRBV3-1/TRBV3-2	TRBJ1-3	TRBD1	TGTGCCAGCAGCCAAGATGGGACAGGAGTCTCCAGCACCATATATTTT	CASSQDGTGVSSTIYF
-	14	TRBV18	TRBJ2-7	-	TGTGCCAGCTCACCAACAACAGCCGAGTACGAGCAGTACTTC	CASSPTTAEYEQYF
-	16	TRBV3-1/TRBV3-2	TRBJ1-6	TRBD1	TGTGCCAGCAGCCGCCTCCGGGACAGGTCTAATTCACCCCTCCACTTT	CASSRLRDRSNSPLHF
-	16	TRBV4-2	TRBJ1-4	-	TGTGCCAGCAGCCACGCTCGCGGGGGGGGTGGTGAAAAACTGTTTTTT	CASSHARGGGGEKLFF
-	13	TRBV29-1	TRBJ1-5	-	TGCAGCGTGAGGACAGCTAGCAATCAGCCCCAGCATTTT	CSVRTASNQPQHF
-	18	TRBV7-3	TRBJ1-2	-	TGTGCCAGCAGCCCGCAGCCGGGGGACGCGTTAGCTAACTATGGCTACACCTTC	CASSPQPGDALANYGYTF
-	16	TRBV18	TRBJ1-1	TRBD1	TGTGCCAGCTCACCGGAGACCGGGACAGTGTTGCCTGAAGCTTTCTTT	CASSPETGTVLPEAFF
once	17	TRBV9	TRBJ1-1	-	TGTGCCAGCAGCGGTGGAGGTCCCGGGGGGGACAACACTGAAGCTTTCTTT	CASSGGGPGGDNTEAFF
-	15	TRBV5-1	TRBJ1-5	-	TGCGCCAGCAGCTTGGGGGACAATAGGAATCAGCCCCAGCATTTT	CASSLGDNRNQPQHF
-	15	TRBV6-5	TRBJ1-3	TRBD1	TGTGCCAGCAGTTACTTGGGACAGGGTAGAAACACCATATATTTT	CASSYLGQGRNTIYF
few	12	TRBV5-4	TRBJ2-7	-	TGTGCCAGCAGCTTGGGTACCTACGAGCAGTACTTC	CASSLGTYEQYF
-	17	TRBV13	TRBJ1-3	-	TGTGCCAGCAGCCCCACCAGGCAAATAAGCTCTGGAAACACCATATATTTT	CASSPTRQISSGNTIYF
-	15	TRBV18	TRBJ1-4	TRBD1	TGTGCCAGCTCATCTATAGGACAGGGGAATGAAAAACTGTTTTTT	CASSSIGQGNEKLFF
-	17	TRBV6-1	TRBJ2-4	TRBD1	TGTGCCAGCAGTGAAAGGAAGGACAGGGCCTTCGGAAACATTCAGTACTTC	CASSERKDRAFGNIQYF
-	13	TRBV12-3/TRBV12-4	TRBJ2-3	TRBD2	TGTGCCAGCAGTTTAGCGGGGGGGGATACGCAGTATTTT	CASSLAGGDTQYF
-	15	TRBV5-1	TRBJ1-1	-	TGCGCCAGCAGCTTGGTGCCCTCGTCCGGGTCGGTAGCTTTCTTT	CASSLVPSSGSVAFF
-	13	TRBV12-3/TRBV12-4	TRBJ1-1	-	TGTGCCAGCAGTTTCCAGGTTAACACTGAAGCTTTCTTT	CASSFQVNTEAFF
-	16	TRBV3-1/TRBV3-2	TRBJ1-2	TRBD1	TGTGCCAGCAGCCAAGATCGGCTCAGGGGGCGCGACGGCTACACCTTC	CASSQDRLRGRDGYTF
-	15	TRBV19	TRBJ2-7	-	TGTGCCAGTAGTATAGGTGGAGGGGGCTACTACGAGCAGTACTTC	CASSIGGGGYYEQYF
-	18	TRBV2	TRBJ2-4	TRBD2	TGTGCCAGCAGTGAAAGGCCTAGCGGGGGGGTAGCCAAAAACATTCAGTACTTC	CASSERPSGGVAKNIQYF
-	15	TRBV2	TRBJ1-2	-	TGTGCCAGCAGTGAAAACGCCGACAGCTACTATGGCTACACCTTC	CASSENADSYYGYTF
-	14	TRBV19	TRBJ2-1	-	TGTGCCAGCGCCCGGGGGGCCGGGTACAATGAGCAGTTCTTC	CASARGAGYNEQFF
once	13	TRBV5-6	TRBJ1-1	-	TGTGCCAGCAGCGGTTACAGGTTCACTGAAGCTTTCTTT	CASSGYRFTEAFF
-	15	TRBV18	TRBJ1-2	-	TGTGCCAGCTCATCCGCAGGGTACGCTAACTATGGCTACACCTTC	CASSSAGYANYGYTF